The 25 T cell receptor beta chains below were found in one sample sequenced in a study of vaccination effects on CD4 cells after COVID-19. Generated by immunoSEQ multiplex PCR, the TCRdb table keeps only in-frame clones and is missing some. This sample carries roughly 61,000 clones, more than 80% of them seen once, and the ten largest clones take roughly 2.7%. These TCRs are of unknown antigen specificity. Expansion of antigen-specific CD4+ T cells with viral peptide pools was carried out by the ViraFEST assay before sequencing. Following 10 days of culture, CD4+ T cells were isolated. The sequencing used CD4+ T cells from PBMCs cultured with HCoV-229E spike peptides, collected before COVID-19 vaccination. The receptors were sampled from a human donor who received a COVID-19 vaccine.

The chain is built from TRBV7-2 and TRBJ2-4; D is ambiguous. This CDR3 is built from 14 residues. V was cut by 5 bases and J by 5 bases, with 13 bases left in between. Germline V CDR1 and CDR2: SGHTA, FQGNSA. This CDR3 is CASSRSPQENIQYF. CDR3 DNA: TGTGCCAGCAGCCGCTCCCCCCAGGAAAACATTCAGTACTTC.

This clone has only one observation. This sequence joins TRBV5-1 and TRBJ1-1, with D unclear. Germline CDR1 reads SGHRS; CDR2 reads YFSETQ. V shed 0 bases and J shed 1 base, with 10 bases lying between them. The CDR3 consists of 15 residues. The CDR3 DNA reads TGCGCCAGCAGCTTGGTCCCGGGTGGGAACACTGAAGCTTTCTTT. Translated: CASSLVPGGNTEAFF. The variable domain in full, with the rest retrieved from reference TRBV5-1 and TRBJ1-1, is KAGVTQTPRYLIKTRGQQVTLSCSPISGHRSVSWYQQTPGQGLQFLFEYFSETQRNKGNFPGRFSGRQFSNSRSEMNVSTLELGDSALYLCASSLVPGGNTEAFFGQGTRLTVV.

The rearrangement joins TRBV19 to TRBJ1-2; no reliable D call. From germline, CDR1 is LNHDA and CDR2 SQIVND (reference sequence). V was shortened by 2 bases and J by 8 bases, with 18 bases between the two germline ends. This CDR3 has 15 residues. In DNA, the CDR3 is TGTGCCAGTAGTATAACATCTGAAGGGTCGGGAGGCTACACCTTC. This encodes CASSITSEGSGGYTF.

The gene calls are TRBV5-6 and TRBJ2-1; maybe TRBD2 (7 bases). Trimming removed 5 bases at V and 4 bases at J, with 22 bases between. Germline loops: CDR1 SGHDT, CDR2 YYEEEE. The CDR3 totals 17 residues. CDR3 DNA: TGTGCCAGCAGTGCAGAGTTCTCGGGGGGCAGGTACAATGAGCAGTTCTTC. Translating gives CASSAEFSGGRYNEQFF.

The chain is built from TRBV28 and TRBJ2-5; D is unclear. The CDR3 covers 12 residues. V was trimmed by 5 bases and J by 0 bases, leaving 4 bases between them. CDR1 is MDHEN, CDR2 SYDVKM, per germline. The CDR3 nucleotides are TGTGCCAGCAGTACTTACCAAGAGACCCAGTACTTC. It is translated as CASSTYQETQYF. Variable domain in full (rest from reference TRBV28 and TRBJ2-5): DVKVTQSSRYLVKRTGEKVFLECVQDMDHENMFWYRQDPGLGLRLIYFSYDVKMKEKGDIPEGYSVSREKKERFSLILESASTNQTSMYLCASSTYQETQYFGPGTRLLVL.

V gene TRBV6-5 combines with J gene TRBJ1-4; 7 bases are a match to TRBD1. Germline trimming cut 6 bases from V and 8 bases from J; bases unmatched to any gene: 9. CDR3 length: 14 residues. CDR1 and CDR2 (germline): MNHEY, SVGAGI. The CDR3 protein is CASRDGRGREKLFF. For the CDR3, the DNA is TGTGCCAGCAGGGATGGAAGGGGGCGCGAAAAACTGTTTTTT.

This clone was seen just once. The CDR3 nucleotides read TGTGCTAGTGGTTTGGTACTAGGACAGGGTACTCAGCCCCAGCATTTT. Its translation is CASGLVLGQGTQPQHF. The chain combines TRBV12-5 with TRBJ1-5; 8 bases map to TRBD1. Trimming cost V 0 bases and J 6 bases; bases outside gene matches: 7. CDR1 and CDR2 from the germline V gene are LGHNT and FRNRAP. This CDR3 region has 16 residues. Drawing the rest from reference TRBV12-5 and TRBJ1-5, the complete variable domain is DARVTQTPRHKVTEMGQEVTMRCQPILGHNTVFWYRQTMMQGLELLAYFRNRAPLDDSGMPKDRFSAEMPDATLATLKIQPSEPRDSAVYFCASGLVLGQGTQPQHFGDGTRLSIL.

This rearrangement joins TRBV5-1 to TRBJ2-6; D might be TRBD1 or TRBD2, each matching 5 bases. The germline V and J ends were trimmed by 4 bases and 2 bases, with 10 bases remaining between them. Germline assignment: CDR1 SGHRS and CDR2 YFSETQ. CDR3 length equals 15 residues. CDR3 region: CASSDSGPGANVLTF. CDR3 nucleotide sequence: TGCGCCAGCAGCGACAGCGGACCTGGGGCCAACGTCCTGACTTTC. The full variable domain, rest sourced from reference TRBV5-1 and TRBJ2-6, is KAGVTQTPRYLIKTRGQQVTLSCSPISGHRSVSWYQQTPGQGLQFLFEYFSETQRNKGNFPGRFSGRQFSNSRSEMNVSTLELGDSALYLCASSDSGPGANVLTFGAGSRLTVL.

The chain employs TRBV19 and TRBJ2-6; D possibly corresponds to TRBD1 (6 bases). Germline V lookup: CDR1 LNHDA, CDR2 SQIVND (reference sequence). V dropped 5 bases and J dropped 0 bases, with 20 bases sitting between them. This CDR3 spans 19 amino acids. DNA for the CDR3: TGTGCCAGTAGTGTAGCTCAGGGGTCCCGACTCTCTGGGGCCAACGTCCTGACTTTC. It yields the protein CASSVAQGSRLSGANVLTF.

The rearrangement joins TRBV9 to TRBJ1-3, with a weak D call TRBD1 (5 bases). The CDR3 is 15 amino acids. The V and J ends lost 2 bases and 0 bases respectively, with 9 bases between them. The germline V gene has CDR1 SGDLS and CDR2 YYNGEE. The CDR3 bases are TGTGCCAGCAGCGTCGACAGTTACTCTGGAAACACCATATATTTT. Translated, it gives CASSVDSYSGNTIYF. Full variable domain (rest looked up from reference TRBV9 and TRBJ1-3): DSGVTQTPKHLITATGQRVTLRCSPRSGDLSVYWYQQSLDQGLQFLIQYYNGEERAKGNILERFSAQQFPDLHSELNLSSLELGDSALYFCASSVDSYSGNTIYFGEGSWLTVV.

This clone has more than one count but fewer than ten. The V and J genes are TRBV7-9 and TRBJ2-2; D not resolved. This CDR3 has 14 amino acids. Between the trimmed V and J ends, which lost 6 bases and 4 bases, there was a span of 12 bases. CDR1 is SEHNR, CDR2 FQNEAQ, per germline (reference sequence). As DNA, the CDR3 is TGTGCCAGCAGATCCTCAGGTTTCACCGGGGAGCTGTTTTTT. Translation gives CASRSSGFTGELFF.

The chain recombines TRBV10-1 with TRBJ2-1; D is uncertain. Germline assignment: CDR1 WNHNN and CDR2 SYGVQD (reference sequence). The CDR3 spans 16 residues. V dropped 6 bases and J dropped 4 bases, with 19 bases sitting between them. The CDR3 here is CASRKKGWGIYNEQFF. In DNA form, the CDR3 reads TGCGCCAGCAGGAAAAAGGGTTGGGGAATTTACAATGAGCAGTTCTTC.

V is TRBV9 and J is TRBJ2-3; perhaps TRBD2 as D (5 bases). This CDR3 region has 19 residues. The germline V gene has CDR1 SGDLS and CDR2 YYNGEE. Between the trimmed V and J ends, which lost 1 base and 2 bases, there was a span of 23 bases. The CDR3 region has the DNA TGTGCCAGCAGCGTAACCCTCCGGAGGACGGCATACCTCACAGATACGCAGTATTTT. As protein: CASSVTLRRTAYLTDTQYF.

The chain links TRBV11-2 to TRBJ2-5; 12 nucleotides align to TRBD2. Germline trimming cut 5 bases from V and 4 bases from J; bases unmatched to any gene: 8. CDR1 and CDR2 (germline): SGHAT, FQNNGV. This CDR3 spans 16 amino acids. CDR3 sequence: CASSRRLAGVLETQYF. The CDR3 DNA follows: TGTGCCAGCAGCCGGAGACTAGCGGGGGTCTTAGAGACCCAGTACTTC.

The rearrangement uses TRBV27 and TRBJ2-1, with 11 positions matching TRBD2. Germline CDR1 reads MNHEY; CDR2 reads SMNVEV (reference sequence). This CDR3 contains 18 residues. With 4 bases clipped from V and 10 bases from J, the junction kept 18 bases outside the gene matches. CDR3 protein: CASSSLAGGPTMFVEQFF. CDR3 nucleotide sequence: TGTGCCAGCAGTTCGCTAGCGGGGGGCCCTACAATGTTTGTGGAGCAGTTCTTC.

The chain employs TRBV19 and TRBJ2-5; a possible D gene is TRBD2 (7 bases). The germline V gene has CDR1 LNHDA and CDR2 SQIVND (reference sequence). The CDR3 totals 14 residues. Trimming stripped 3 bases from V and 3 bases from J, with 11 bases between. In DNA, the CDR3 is TGTGCCAGTAGTATTAGGGGGGGGGAAGAGACCCAGTACTTC. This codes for CASSIRGGEETQYF.

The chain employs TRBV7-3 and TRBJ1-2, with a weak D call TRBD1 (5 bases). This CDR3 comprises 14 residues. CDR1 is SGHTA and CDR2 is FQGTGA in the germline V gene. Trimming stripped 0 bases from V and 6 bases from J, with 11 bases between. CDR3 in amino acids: CASSLTSGNHGYTF. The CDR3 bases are TGTGCCAGCAGCTTAACATCAGGGAACCATGGCTACACCTTC.

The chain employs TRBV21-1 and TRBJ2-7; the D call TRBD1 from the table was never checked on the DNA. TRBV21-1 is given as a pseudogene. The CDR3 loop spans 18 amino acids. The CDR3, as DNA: TGTGCCAGCAGCAAAGTACTTCCCCAGGCTAAAAGCTCCTACGAGCAGTACGTC. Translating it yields CASSKVLPQAKSSYEQYV.

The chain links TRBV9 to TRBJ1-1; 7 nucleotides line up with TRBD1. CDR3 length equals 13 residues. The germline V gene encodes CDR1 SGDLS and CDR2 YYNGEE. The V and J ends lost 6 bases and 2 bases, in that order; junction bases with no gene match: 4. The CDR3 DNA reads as TGTGCCAGCAATCGACAGGGAAACACTGAAGCTTTCTTT. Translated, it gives CASNRQGNTEAFF.

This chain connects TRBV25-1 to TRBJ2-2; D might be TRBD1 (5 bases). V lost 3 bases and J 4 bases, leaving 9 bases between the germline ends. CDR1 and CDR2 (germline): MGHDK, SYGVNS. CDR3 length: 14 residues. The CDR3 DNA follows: TGTGCCAGCAGTGAGTTGACAGCCACCGGGGAGCTGTTTTTT. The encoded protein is CASSELTATGELFF.

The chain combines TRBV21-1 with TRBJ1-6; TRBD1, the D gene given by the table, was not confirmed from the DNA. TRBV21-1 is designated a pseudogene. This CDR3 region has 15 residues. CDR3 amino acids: CASSGRDRGNSPLHF. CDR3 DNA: TGTGCCAGCAGCGGACGGGACAGGGGAAATTCACCCCTCCACTTT.

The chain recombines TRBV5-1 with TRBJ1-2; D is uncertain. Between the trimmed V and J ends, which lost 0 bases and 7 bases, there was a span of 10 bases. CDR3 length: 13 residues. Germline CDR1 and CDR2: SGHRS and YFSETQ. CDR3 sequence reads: CASSLGNSPGYTF. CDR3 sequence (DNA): TGCGCCAGCAGCTTGGGGAATTCCCCTGGCTACACCTTC.

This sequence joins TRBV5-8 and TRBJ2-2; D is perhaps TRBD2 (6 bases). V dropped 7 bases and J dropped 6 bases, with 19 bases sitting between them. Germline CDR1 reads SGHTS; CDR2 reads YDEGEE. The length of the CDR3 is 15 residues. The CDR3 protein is CASLTLGGSPGELFF. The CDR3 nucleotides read TGTGCCAGCCTGACATTGGGGGGTTCCCCCGGGGAGCTGTTTTTT.

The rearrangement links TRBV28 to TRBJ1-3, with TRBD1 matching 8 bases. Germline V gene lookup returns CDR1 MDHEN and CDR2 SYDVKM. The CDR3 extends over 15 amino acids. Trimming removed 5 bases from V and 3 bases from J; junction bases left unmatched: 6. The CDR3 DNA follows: TGTGCCAGCAGTCCCAGGGGGCGAGGTGGAAACACCATATATTTT. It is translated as CASSPRGRGGNTIYF.

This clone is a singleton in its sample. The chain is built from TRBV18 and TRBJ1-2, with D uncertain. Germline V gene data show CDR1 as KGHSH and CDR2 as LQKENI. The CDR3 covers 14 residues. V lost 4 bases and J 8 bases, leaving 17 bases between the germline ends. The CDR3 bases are TGTGCCAGCTCACGTTTGGACGGACCCCCAGGCTACACCTTC. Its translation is CASSRLDGPPGYTF.